Sequencing of this TCR beta chain was carried out in a study of blood T cell repertoires in COVID-19. The participants were between about 18 and 90 years old and came from 24 US areas. No more than 2 weeks before study entry, exposed participants had met a case of COVID-19. Measured with immunoSEQ multiplex PCR; TCRdb has only the in-frame clones, and not every one. The data show about 430,000 clones, roughly 90% seen once. The sequenced material came from PBMCs or T cells enriched from blood (not recorded which). The source is a woman aged 18 to 35 who had been exposed to COVID-19.

DNA of the CDR3: TGTGCCAGCAGCTTAGCGAGGAACAGGGGGCCCGAGAACACTGAAGCTTTCTTT. It specifies CASSLARNRGPENTEAFF. V is TRBV7-9 and J is TRBJ1-1; 9 nucleotides align to TRBD1. V trimming: 0 bases; J trimming: 1 base; junction bases outside the gene matches: 9. The CDR3 has 18 residues. CDR1 is SEHNR, CDR2 FQNEAQ, per germline (reference sequence).